The rows below give T cell receptor beta chains drawn from one sample of a study of sequential checkpoint blockade in melanoma. Method: immunoSEQ multiplex PCR; TCRdb's copy keeps in-frame clones and lacks some. The sample has several hundred clones, approximately 20% seen once. The sample here was tumor tissue (inferred from file names), taken from a patient given nivolumab and ipilimumab in sequence. The receptors originated from a human donor with melanoma. Each CDR3 is given with its conserved first and last residue. Fields, in order: clone size, V gene, J gene, D gene, CDR3 protein, CDR3 DNA. The D gene is left open where the match is weak. Where a row states a size, it is once, few, many or the class of an expanded clone; other rows omit it.

large	TRBV11-3	TRBJ2-7	TRBD2	CASGGTSGYYEQYF	TGTGCCAGCGGAGGGACTAGCGGATACTACGAGCAGTACTTC
-	TRBV6-8	TRBJ2-2	TRBD1	CASTKGAASGELFF	TGTGCCAGCACCAAGGGGGCCGCGTCCGGGGAGCTGTTTTTT
-	TRBV6-8	TRBJ2-1	TRBD2	CASSDSSGSYNEQFF	TGTGCCAGCAGTGACTCTAGCGGGAGTTACAATGAGCAGTTCTTC
few	TRBV6-8	TRBJ2-5	TRBD2	CASSYSSSGEETQYF	TGTGCCAGCAGTTACTCGTCTAGCGGGGAGGAGACCCAGTACTTC
-	TRBV6-8	TRBJ1-1	-	CASSYPQDRNTEAFF	TGTGCCAGCAGTTATCCCCAAGACAGGAACACTGAAGCTTTCTTT
medium-sized	TRBV11-3	TRBJ2-7	TRBD1	CASSLDRGRYEQYF	TGTGCCAGCAGCTTGGACAGGGGGCGCTACGAGCAGTACTTC
-	TRBV23-1	TRBJ1-1	-	CASSQSEGRTEAFF	TGCGCCAGCAGTCAATCGGAGGGACGCACTGAAGCTTTCTTT
-	TRBV9	TRBJ2-2	-	CASSAQVDTGELFF	TGTGCCAGCAGCGCCCAGGTGGACACCGGGGAGCTGTTTTTT
-	TRBV19	TRBJ1-2	TRBD1	CASRLPGGQGLNGYTF	TGTGCCAGTAGACTCCCCGGGGGACAGGGATTAAATGGCTACACCTTC
medium-sized	TRBV11-3	TRBJ1-2	-	CASSLGYRVNYGYTF	TGTGCCAGCAGCTTAGGTTACAGGGTTAACTATGGCTACACCTTC
few	TRBV6-8	TRBJ2-7	-	CASSRDTTYEQYF	TGTGCCAGCAGTCGGGACACGACCTACGAGCAGTACTTC
few	TRBV12-2	TRBJ2-1	-	CASRLAPPSTHSYNEQFF	TGTGCAAGTCGCTTAGCCCCACCCTCGACCCACTCCTACAATGAGCAGTTCTTC
few	TRBV19	TRBJ2-3	-	CASSRVGGTDTQYF	TGTGCCAGTAGTAGGGTAGGGGGCACAGATACGCAGTATTTT
medium-sized	TRBV4-1	TRBJ2-2	TRBD1	CASSQDSTGAGELFF	TGCGCCAGCAGCCAAGATTCAACAGGGGCCGGGGAGCTGTTTTTT
-	TRBV18	TRBJ2-1	TRBD2	CASSPLAGGINEQFF	TGTGCCAGCTCACCCCTAGCGGGGGGGATCAATGAGCAGTTCTTC
-	TRBV10-2	TRBJ1-2	-	CASSESPRAYGYTF	TGCGCCAGCAGTGAGTCGCCCAGGGCCTATGGCTACACCTTC
medium-sized	TRBV11-3	TRBJ2-5	TRBD2	CASSFAQGGETQYF	TGTGCCAGCAGCTTTGCGCAGGGAGGGGAGACCCAGTACTTC
medium-sized	TRBV11-3	TRBJ1-6	-	CASSGGGRGNYNSPLHF	TGTGCCAGCAGCGGGGGAGGCAGGGGAAACTATAATTCACCCCTCCACTTT